These T cell receptor beta chains were read from a single sample in a study of blood T cell repertoires in COVID-19. Libraries were prepared by immunoSEQ multiplex PCR; TCRdb keeps only in-frame clonotypes and omits some of them. Of some 320,000 clones listed, 85% to 95% are singletons. Sequenced: PBMCs or T cells enriched from blood (not recorded which). Receptors originate from a woman aged 25 to 45 who had been exposed to COVID-19. Each CDR3 is given with its conserved first and last residue. The order of the fields is V gene, J gene, D gene, clone size, CDR3 protein. A D gene is named only where the DNA matches it firmly. The size of a clone is reported for some rows only, either as once, few or many, or as a class for expanded clones.

V gene: TRBV7-8
J gene: TRBJ2-7
D gene: NA
clone size: NA
CDR3 protein: CASSALVFSYEQYF

V gene: TRBV25-1
J gene: TRBJ1-1
D gene: TRBD1
clone size: NA
CDR3 protein: CASSAQGVGVPNTEAFF

V gene: TRBV29-1
J gene: TRBJ1-5
D gene: NA
clone size: NA
CDR3 protein: CSVVEGSNQPQHF

V gene: TRBV2
J gene: TRBJ1-5
D gene: NA
clone size: NA
CDR3 protein: CASSGSGEQPQHF

V gene: TRBV4-1
J gene: TRBJ2-4
D gene: NA
clone size: NA
CDR3 protein: CASSQSFSASRGKNIQYF

V gene: TRBV5-1
J gene: TRBJ1-4
D gene: TRBD1
clone size: NA
CDR3 protein: CASSARGTGGPWGEKLFF

V gene: TRBV4-3
J gene: TRBJ2-3
D gene: NA
clone size: NA
CDR3 protein: CASSQDPGQPGDTQYF

V gene: TRBV3-1/TRBV3-2
J gene: TRBJ1-2
D gene: NA
clone size: NA
CDR3 protein: CASSQDRWVLRGYTF

V gene: TRBV29-1
J gene: TRBJ2-1
D gene: TRBD2
clone size: NA
CDR3 protein: CSVTNVAGFRNPKHNEQFF

V gene: TRBV19
J gene: TRBJ1-2
D gene: NA
clone size: NA
CDR3 protein: CASTPQRGGYTF

V gene: TRBV5-6
J gene: TRBJ1-1
D gene: NA
clone size: NA
CDR3 protein: CASSLVGSHTEAFF

V gene: TRBV30
J gene: TRBJ1-6
D gene: NA
clone size: once
CDR3 protein: CAWSVQGESPLHF

V gene: TRBV6-5
J gene: TRBJ1-3
D gene: TRBD1
clone size: NA
CDR3 protein: CASNNRDRDF

V gene: TRBV4-1
J gene: TRBJ2-5
D gene: TRBD1
clone size: NA
CDR3 protein: CASSQGDRGGSETQYF

V gene: TRBV3-1/TRBV3-2
J gene: TRBJ1-6
D gene: TRBD1
clone size: NA
CDR3 protein: CASSQEGTARSPLHF

V gene: TRBV12-3/TRBV12-4
J gene: TRBJ1-1
D gene: NA
clone size: NA
CDR3 protein: CASSFFEGTEAFF

V gene: TRBV4-2
J gene: TRBJ1-1
D gene: TRBD1
clone size: NA
CDR3 protein: CASSQDGQGGTEAFF

V gene: TRBV24-1
J gene: TRBJ2-1
D gene: NA
clone size: NA
CDR3 protein: CATSDWDSRRYNEQFF

V gene: TRBV7-2
J gene: TRBJ1-1
D gene: NA
clone size: NA
CDR3 protein: CASSFTLGGGNTEAFF

V gene: TRBV2
J gene: TRBJ1-2
D gene: TRBD1
clone size: NA
CDR3 protein: CASTIPGQGRGYTF

V gene: TRBV5-1
J gene: TRBJ2-3
D gene: NA
clone size: NA
CDR3 protein: CASSLRGGVTDTQYF

V gene: TRBV4-3
J gene: TRBJ2-7
D gene: TRBD2
clone size: NA
CDR3 protein: CASSQDGPTSGSSYEQYF

V gene: TRBV3-1/TRBV3-2
J gene: TRBJ1-3
D gene: TRBD1
clone size: once
CDR3 protein: CASSPGQAGNTIYF

V gene: TRBV5-1
J gene: TRBJ1-1
D gene: NA
clone size: NA
CDR3 protein: CASSFELLAEAFF

V gene: TRBV9
J gene: TRBJ2-5
D gene: TRBD1
clone size: NA
CDR3 protein: CASSFGTGHLRETQYF

V gene: TRBV6-5
J gene: TRBJ1-5
D gene: TRBD1
clone size: NA
CDR3 protein: CASSSTTGASNQPQHF

V gene: TRBV10-3
J gene: TRBJ1-4
D gene: NA
clone size: NA
CDR3 protein: CAISDLRGIPNEKLFF

V gene: TRBV3-1/TRBV3-2
J gene: TRBJ2-7
D gene: NA
clone size: NA
CDR3 protein: CASSQGTGRGIFYEQYF

V gene: TRBV9
J gene: TRBJ1-2
D gene: TRBD1
clone size: NA
CDR3 protein: CASTVTGGTVHYGYTF

V gene: TRBV5-1
J gene: TRBJ1-4
D gene: TRBD1
clone size: once
CDR3 protein: CASSLGSRGDEKLFF

V gene: TRBV10-3
J gene: TRBJ2-7
D gene: TRBD1
clone size: NA
CDR3 protein: CAIGDRGHEQYF

V gene: TRBV7-9
J gene: TRBJ2-2
D gene: NA
clone size: few
CDR3 protein: CASSSGLGGRWELFF

V gene: TRBV5-6
J gene: TRBJ1-3
D gene: NA
clone size: NA
CDR3 protein: CASSLVAASSGNTIYF

V gene: TRBV19
J gene: TRBJ1-4
D gene: NA
clone size: NA
CDR3 protein: CASSRPWTAANEKLFF

V gene: TRBV5-1
J gene: TRBJ2-7
D gene: TRBD2
clone size: NA
CDR3 protein: CASSSKRGGGTYEQYF

V gene: TRBV19
J gene: TRBJ1-2
D gene: TRBD1
clone size: NA
CDR3 protein: CASRRQGSRGGYTF